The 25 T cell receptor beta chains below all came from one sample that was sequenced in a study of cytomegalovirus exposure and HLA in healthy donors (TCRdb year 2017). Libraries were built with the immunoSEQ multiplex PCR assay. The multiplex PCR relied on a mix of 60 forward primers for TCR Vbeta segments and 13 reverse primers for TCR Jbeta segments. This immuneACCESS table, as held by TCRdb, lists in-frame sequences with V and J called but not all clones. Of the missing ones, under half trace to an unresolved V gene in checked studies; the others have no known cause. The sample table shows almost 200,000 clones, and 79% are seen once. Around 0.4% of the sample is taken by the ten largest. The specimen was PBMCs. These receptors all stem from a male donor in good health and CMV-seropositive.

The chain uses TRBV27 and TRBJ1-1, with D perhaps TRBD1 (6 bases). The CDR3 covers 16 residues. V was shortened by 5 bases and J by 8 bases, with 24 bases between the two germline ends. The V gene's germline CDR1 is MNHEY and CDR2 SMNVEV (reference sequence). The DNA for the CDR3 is TGTGCCAGCAGTCCCACAGATTTCTTCGGGGGGCGGGAAGCTTTCTTT. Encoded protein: CASSPTDFFGGREAFF.

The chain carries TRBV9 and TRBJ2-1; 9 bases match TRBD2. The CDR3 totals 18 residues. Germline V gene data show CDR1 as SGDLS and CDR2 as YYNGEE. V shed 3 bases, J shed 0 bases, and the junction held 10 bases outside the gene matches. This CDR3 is CASSARGLATSSYNEQFF. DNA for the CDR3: TGTGCCAGCAGCGCCAGAGGACTAGCGACCAGCTCCTACAATGAGCAGTTCTTC. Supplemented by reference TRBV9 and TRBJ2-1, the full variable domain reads DSGVTQTPKHLITATGQRVTLRCSPRSGDLSVYWYQQSLDQGLQFLIQYYNGEERAKGNILERFSAQQFPDLHSELNLSSLELGDSALYFCASSARGLATSSYNEQFFGPGTRLTVL.

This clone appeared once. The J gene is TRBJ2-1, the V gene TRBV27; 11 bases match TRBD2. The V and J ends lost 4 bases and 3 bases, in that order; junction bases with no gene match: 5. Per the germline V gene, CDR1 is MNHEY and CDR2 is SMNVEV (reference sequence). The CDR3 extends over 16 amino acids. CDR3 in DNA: TGTGCCAGCAGTTCACTAGCGGGGGCCCTCTACAATGAGCAGTTCTTC. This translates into CASSSLAGALYNEQFF.

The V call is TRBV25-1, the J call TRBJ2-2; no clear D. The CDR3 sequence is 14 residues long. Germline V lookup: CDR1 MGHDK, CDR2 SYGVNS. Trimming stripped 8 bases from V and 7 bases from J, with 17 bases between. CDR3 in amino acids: CASRHTEFYGELFF. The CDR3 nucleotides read TGTGCCAGCCGCCACACGGAGTTTTACGGGGAGCTGTTTTTT. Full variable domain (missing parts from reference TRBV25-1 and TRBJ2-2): EADIYQTPRYLVIGTGKKITLECSQTMGHDKMYWYQQDPGMELHLIHYSYGVNSTEKGDLSSESTVSRIRTEHFPLTLESARPSHTSQYLCASRHTEFYGELFFGEGSRLTVL.

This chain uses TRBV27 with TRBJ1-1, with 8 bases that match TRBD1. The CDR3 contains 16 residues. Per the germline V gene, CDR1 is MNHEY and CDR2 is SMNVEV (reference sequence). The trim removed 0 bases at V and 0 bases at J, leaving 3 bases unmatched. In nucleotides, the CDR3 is TGTGCCAGCAGTTTATCCCAGGGGGCCTTGAACACTGAAGCTTTCTTT. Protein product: CASSLSQGALNTEAFF.

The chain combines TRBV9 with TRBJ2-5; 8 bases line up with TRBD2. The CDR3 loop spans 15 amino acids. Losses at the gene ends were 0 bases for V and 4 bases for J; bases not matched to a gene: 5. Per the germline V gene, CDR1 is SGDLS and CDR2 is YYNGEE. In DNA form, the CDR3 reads TGTGCCAGCAGCGTAGAGGGTGCGGGAGGAGAGACCCAGTACTTC. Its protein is CASSVEGAGGETQYF.

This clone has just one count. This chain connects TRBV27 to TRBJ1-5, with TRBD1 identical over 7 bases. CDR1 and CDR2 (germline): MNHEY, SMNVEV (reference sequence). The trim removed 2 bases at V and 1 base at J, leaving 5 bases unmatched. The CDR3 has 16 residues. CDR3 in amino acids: CASSLTPTGSNQPQHF. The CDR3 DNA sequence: TGTGCCAGCAGTTTAACCCCGACAGGGAGCAATCAGCCCCAGCATTTT.

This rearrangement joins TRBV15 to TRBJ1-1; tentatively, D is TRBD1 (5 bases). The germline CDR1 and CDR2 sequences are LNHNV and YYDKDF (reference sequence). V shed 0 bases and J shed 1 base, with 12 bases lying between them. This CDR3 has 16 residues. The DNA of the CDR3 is TGTGCCACCAGCAGAGATCTGCAAACAGGGAACACTGAAGCTTTCTTT. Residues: CATSRDLQTGNTEAFF.

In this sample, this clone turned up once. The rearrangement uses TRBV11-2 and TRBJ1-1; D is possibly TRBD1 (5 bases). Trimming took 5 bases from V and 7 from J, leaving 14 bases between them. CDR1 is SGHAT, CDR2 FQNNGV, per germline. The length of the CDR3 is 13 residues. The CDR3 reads CASSPNLGGEAFF. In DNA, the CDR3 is TGTGCCAGCAGCCCCAATCTGGGGGGTGAAGCTTTCTTT.

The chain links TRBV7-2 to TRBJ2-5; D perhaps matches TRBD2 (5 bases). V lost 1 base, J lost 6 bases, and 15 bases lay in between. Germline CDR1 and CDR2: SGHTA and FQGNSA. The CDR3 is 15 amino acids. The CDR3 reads CASSLGGGGAQTQYF. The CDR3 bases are TGTGCCAGCAGCTTAGGAGGAGGAGGTGCGCAGACCCAGTACTTC.

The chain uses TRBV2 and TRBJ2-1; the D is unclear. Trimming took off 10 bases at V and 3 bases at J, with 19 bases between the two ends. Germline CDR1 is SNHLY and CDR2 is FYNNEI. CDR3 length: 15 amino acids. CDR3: CAIIGTLEVYNEQFF. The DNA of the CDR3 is TGTGCCATAATAGGCACTCTTGAGGTCTACAATGAGCAGTTCTTC. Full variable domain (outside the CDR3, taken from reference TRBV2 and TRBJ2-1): EPEVTQTPSHQVTQMGQEVILRCVPISNHLYFYWYRQILGQKVEFLVSFYNNEISEKSEIFDDQFSVERPDGSNFTLKIRSTKLEDSAMYFCAIIGTLEVYNEQFFGPGTRLTVL.

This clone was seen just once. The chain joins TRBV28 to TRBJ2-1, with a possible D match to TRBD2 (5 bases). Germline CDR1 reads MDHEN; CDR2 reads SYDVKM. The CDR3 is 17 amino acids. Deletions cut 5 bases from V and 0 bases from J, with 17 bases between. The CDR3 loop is CASSTRELSSSYNEQFF. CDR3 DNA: TGTGCCAGCAGTACGAGGGAGCTTTCCAGCTCCTACAATGAGCAGTTCTTC. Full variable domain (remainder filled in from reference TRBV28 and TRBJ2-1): DVKVTQSSRYLVKRTGEKVFLECVQDMDHENMFWYRQDPGLGLRLIYFSYDVKMKEKGDIPEGYSVSREKKERFSLILESASTNQTSMYLCASSTRELSSSYNEQFFGPGTRLTVL.

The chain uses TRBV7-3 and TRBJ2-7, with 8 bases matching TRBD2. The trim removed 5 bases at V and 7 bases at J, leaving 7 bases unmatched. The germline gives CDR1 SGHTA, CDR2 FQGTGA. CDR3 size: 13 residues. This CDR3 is CASSINLAGEQYF. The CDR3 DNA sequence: TGTGCCAGCAGCATCAACCTAGCGGGTGAGCAGTACTTC. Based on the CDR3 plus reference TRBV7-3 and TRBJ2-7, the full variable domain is GAGVSQTPSNKVTEKGKYVELRCDPISGHTALYWYRQSLGQGPEFLIYFQGTGAADDSGLPNDRFFAVRPEGSVSTLKIQRTERGDSAVYLCASSINLAGEQYFGPGTRLTVT.

The CDR3 nucleotides read TGTGCCAGCAGCCAAGAGACTAGCGGGAGGGAAGGGACGCAGTATTTT. Translation: CASSQETSGREGTQYF. The chain has TRBV4-2 and TRBJ2-3, with 14 bases aligning to TRBD2. The CDR3 has 16 amino acids. Germline CDR1 LGHNA, CDR2 YNFKEQ. Trimming cost V 0 bases and J 9 bases; bases outside gene matches: 5.

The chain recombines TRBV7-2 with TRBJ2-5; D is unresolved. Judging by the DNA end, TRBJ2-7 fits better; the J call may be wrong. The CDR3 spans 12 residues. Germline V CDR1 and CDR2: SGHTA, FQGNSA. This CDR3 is CASSDGVYEQYF. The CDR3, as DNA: TGTGCCAGCAGCGACGGAGTCTACGAGCAGTACTTC.

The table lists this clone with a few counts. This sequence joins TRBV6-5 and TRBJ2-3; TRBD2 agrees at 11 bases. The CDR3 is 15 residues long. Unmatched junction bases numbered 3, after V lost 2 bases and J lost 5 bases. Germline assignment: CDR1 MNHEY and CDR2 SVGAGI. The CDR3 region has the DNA TGTGCCAGCAGTTACCGCACTAGCGGGAGAGATACGCAGTATTTT. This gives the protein CASSYRTSGRDTQYF.

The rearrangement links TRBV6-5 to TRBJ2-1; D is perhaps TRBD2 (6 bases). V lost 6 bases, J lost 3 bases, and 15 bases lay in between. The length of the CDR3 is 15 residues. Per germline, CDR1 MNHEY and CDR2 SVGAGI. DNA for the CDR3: TGTGCCAGCAGCCCCCCGGGACTCAGCTACAATGAGCAGTTCTTC. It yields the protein CASSPPGLSYNEQFF.

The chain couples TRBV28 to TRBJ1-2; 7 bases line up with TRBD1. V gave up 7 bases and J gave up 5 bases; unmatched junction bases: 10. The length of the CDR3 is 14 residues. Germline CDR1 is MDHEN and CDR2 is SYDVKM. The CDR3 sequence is CASILDRVTYGYTF. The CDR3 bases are TGTGCCAGCATACTAGACAGGGTGACATATGGCTACACCTTC.

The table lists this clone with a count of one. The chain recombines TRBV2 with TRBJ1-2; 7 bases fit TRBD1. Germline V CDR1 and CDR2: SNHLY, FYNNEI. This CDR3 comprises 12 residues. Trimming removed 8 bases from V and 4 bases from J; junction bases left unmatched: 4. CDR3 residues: CASLTGPYGYTF. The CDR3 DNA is TGTGCCAGCTTGACAGGGCCCTATGGCTACACCTTC.

The CDR3 DNA follows: TGTGCCTCCAAAGGGGACAGGGGTTCCTACGAGCAGTACTTC. Protein: CASKGDRGSYEQYF. The chain combines TRBV19 with TRBJ2-7; TRBD1 matches at 10 bases. Trimming removed 11 bases from V and 1 base from J; junction bases left unmatched: 8. The length of the CDR3 is 14 residues. Germline values: CDR1 LNHDA, CDR2 SQIVND (reference sequence).

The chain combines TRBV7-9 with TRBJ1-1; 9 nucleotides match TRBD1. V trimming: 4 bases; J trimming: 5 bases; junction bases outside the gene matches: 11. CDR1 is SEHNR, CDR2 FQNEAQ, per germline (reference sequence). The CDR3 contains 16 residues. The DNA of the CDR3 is TGTGCCAGCAGCTCTTACGGGACAGGGATGGGGACTGAAGCTTTCTTT. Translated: CASSSYGTGMGTEAFF.

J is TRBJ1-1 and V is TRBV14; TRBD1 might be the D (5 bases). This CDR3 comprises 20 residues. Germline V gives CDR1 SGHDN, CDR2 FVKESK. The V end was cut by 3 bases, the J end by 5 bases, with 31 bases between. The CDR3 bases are TGTGCCAGCAGCCAGGGGGAGGGAAATGCGCAATGGTTCCTTAAGACTGAAGCTTTCTTT. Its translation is CASSQGEGNAQWFLKTEAFF.

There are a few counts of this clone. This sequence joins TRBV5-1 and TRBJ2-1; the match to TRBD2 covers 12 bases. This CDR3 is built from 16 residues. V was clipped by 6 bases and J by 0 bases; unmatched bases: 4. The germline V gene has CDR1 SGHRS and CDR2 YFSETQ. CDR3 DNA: TGCGCCAGCACCGGGACTAGCGGGTACTCCTACAATGAGCAGTTCTTC. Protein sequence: CASTGTSGYSYNEQFF. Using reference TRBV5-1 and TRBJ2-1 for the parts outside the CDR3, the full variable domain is KAGVTQTPRYLIKTRGQQVTLSCSPISGHRSVSWYQQTPGQGLQFLFEYFSETQRNKGNFPGRFSGRQFSNSRSEMNVSTLELGDSALYLCASTGTSGYSYNEQFFGPGTRLTVL.

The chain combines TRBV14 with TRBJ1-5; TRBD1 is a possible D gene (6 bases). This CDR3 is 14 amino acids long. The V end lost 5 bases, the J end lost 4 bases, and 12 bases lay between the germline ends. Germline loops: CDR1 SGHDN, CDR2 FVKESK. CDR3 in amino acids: CASSSAGTNQPQHF. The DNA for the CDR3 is TGTGCCAGCAGCAGCGCCGGGACAAATCAGCCCCAGCATTTT.

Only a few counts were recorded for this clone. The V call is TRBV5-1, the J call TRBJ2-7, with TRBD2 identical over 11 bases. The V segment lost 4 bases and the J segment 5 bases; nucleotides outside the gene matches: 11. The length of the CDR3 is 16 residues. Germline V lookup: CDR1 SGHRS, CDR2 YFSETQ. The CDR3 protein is CASSALETSGIHEQYF. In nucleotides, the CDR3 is TGCGCCAGCAGCGCCCTAGAGACTAGCGGGATCCACGAGCAGTACTTC. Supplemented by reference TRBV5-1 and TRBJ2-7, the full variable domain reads KAGVTQTPRYLIKTRGQQVTLSCSPISGHRSVSWYQQTPGQGLQFLFEYFSETQRNKGNFPGRFSGRQFSNSRSEMNVSTLELGDSALYLCASSALETSGIHEQYFGPGTRLTVT.